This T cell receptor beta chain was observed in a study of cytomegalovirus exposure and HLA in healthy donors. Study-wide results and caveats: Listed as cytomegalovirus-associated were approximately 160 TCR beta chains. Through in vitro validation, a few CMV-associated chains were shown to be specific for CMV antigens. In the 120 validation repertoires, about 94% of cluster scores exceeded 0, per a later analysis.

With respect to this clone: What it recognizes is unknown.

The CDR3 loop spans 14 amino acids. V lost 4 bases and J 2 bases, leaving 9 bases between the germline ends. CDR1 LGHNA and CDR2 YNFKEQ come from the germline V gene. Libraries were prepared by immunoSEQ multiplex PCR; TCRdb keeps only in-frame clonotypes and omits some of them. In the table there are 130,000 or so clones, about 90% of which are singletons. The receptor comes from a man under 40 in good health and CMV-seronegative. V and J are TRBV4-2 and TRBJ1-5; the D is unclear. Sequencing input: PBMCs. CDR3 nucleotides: TGTGCCAGCAGCCCTATATCCGGCAATCAGCCCCAGCATTTT. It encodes CASSPISGNQPQHF.